This T cell receptor (beta chain) appears in the sequencing data of a study of regulatory T cells in long-lasting Graves disease. Combining iRepertoire HTBI primers with Arm-PCR of CDR3 regions, the authors built TCR beta libraries. TCRdb ran MiXCR on the multiplex PCR reads and lists one entry per CDR3 protein. The sample contains about 400,000 distinct CDR3 sequences, about 20% of which appear only once. This clonotype was counted many times. Its antigen is not known. Trimming removed 5 bases from V and 8 bases from J; junction bases left unmatched: 9. This CDR3 has 14 amino acids. Germline V gives CDR1 SGHAT, CDR2 FQNNGV. Study-wide results and limits: Since the sample size was small, accuracy may have been reduced. Patients with persistent disease showed a bias toward TRBV28, TRBJ1-2 and TRBJ2-5.

Time point here: persistent/refractory GD, antithyroid drugs over 5 years with positive TRAb. RNA from PBMCs was the source of the TCR library. The chain has TRBV11-2 and TRBJ1-1; TRBD1 agrees at 9 bases. The input for sequencing was peripheral blood mononuclear cells (PBMCs), taken when the disease was refractory, from a patient treated with antithyroid drugs. This receptor was identified in a female donor with Graves disease. This CDR3 is CASSGGTGIEEAFF. The CDR3 bases are TGTGCCAGCAGCGGCGGGACAGGGATCGAAGAAGCTTTCTTT.